This T cell receptor beta chain was documented in a study of memory CD4+ T cells and cytomegalovirus serostatus. Whole-study findings and limits: Each of approximately 69 CMV-associated TCRbeta sequences occurred in one to five individuals. The CMV-associated TCR signature appears largely within the CD4+ memory repertoire.

This clone was detected once. Antigen unknown. V dropped 7 bases and J dropped 0 bases, with 7 bases sitting between them. The germline V gene has CDR1 SNHLY and CDR2 FYNNEI. The CDR3 runs to 13 residues. Single viable CD3+CD4+CD8-CD45RO+ cells were sorted as the memory CD4+ T cells. TCRdb's table, derived via immunoSEQ multiplex PCR, lists solely in-frame clones and lacks some. Of some 52,000 clones detected, around 78% appear once; the ten largest clones hold over 0.65%. J is TRBJ2-4 and V is TRBV2; tentative D call: TRBD2 (5 bases). This receptor was taken from an adult in good health and CMV-seronegative. Sequencing was performed on memory CD4+ T cells from blood. CDR3 in amino acids: CASNGEAKNIQYF. In nucleotides, the CDR3 is TGTGCCAGCAACGGGGAAGCCAAAAACATTCAGTACTTC.